A selection of T cell receptor beta chains follows, all from one sample in a study of beta chain features in type 1 diabetes. The repertoire was sequenced with immunoSEQ multiplex PCR; TCRdb's copy has only in-frame clones and lacks some. The sample comprises roughly 340,000 clones, roughly 13% of which are singletons, and around 0.0099% rests with the top ten. The sample consisted of naive CD4+ T cells from blood. These receptors all stem from a woman aged 18-29 years with type 1 diabetes. Both conserved end residues are part of each CDR3. Each record gives: clone size, V gene, CDR3 length, CDR3 protein. A row's size may be missing; if present it is once, few, many or a size class.

clone size: -; V gene: TRBV18; CDR3 length: 12; CDR3 protein: CASSRQGVEQYF
clone size: -; V gene: TRBV19; CDR3 length: 14; CDR3 protein: CASSTRGLSGGYTF
clone size: few; V gene: TRBV18; CDR3 length: 12; CDR3 protein: CASSESVYEQYF
clone size: -; V gene: TRBV6-5; CDR3 length: 12; CDR3 protein: CASREQGHTQYF
clone size: -; V gene: TRBV18; CDR3 length: 14; CDR3 protein: CASSPGHVNEKLFF
clone size: once; V gene: TRBV10-2; CDR3 length: 16; CDR3 protein: CASAGRQALLTGELFF
clone size: few; V gene: TRBV30; CDR3 length: 13; CDR3 protein: CAWSVWPNYGYTF
clone size: -; V gene: TRBV9; CDR3 length: 14; CDR3 protein: CASSVVQDNSPLHF
clone size: few; V gene: TRBV13; CDR3 length: 18; CDR3 protein: CASSLSLQGTSSTDTQYF
clone size: -; V gene: TRBV9; CDR3 length: 17; CDR3 protein: CASSGQDEPIPNQPQHF